One sample yielded the 17 T cell receptor beta chains listed below, sequenced in a study of blood T cell repertoires in COVID-19. Measured with immunoSEQ multiplex PCR; TCRdb has only the in-frame clones, and not every one. The table has more than 100,000 clones, 90% seen once. Material: peripheral blood. The receptors were gathered from a woman in her sixties or seventies with COVID-19, enrolled during active disease.

The chain carries TRBV30 and TRBJ2-2, with D uncertain. The CDR3 sequence is 15 residues long. V was shortened by 7 bases and J by 1 base, with 16 bases between the two germline ends. CDR1 GTSNPN and CDR2 SVGIG come from the germline V gene (reference sequence). This chain's CDR3 is CASPTRSLNTGELFF. The DNA of the CDR3 is TGTGCCTCCCCTACCAGGTCATTGAACACCGGGGAGCTGTTTTTT.

The chain links TRBV3-1 (or the pseudogene TRBV3-2) to TRBJ1-2, with unresolved D. The V end lost 2 bases, the J end lost 0 bases, and 7 bases lay between the germline ends. The CDR3 covers 14 residues. CDR1 and CDR2 (germline): LGHDT, YNNKEL (reference sequence). CDR3 loop: CASSQWRANYGYTF. For the CDR3, the DNA is TGTGCCAGCAGCCAATGGAGAGCTAACTATGGCTACACCTTC.

This chain joins TRBV19 and TRBJ2-5, with TRBD2 identical over 7 bases. Per germline, CDR1 LNHDA and CDR2 SQIVND (reference sequence). V gave up 10 bases and J gave up 5 bases; unmatched junction bases: 4. This CDR3 has 11 residues. CDR3 sequence reads: CATRRGETQYF. CDR3 bases: TGTGCCACCCGGCGGGGGGAGACCCAGTACTTC.

This chain uses TRBV3-1 (or the pseudogene TRBV3-2) with TRBJ2-1, with D possibly TRBD2 on 5 matching bases. Trimming pared 1 base from V and 10 bases from J, leaving 23 bases between. This CDR3 contains 17 residues. From germline, CDR1 is LGHDT and CDR2 YNNKEL (reference sequence). CDR3 loop: CASSQVSGYQWVREQFF. CDR3 DNA sequence: TGTGCCAGCAGCCAAGTATCGGGATACCAGTGGGTAAGAGAGCAGTTCTTC.

The rearrangement links TRBV5-4 to TRBJ1-1; the match to TRBD1 covers 10 bases. With V trimmed by 4 bases and J by 5 bases, 11 bases remained unmatched. Germline CDR1 SGHNT, CDR2 YYREEE (reference sequence). The CDR3 is made up of 16 amino acids. This CDR3 reads CASSVDRGQAWTEAFF. CDR3 nucleotide sequence: TGTGCCAGCAGCGTAGACAGGGGGCAGGCTTGGACTGAAGCTTTCTTT.

The chain employs TRBV6-1 and TRBJ1-2; TRBD1 might be the D (5 bases). Germline V gene data show CDR1 as MNHNS and CDR2 as SASEGT. V was shortened by 2 bases and J by 1 base, with 11 bases between the two germline ends. The CDR3 is made up of 15 amino acids. The DNA for the CDR3 is TGTGCCAGCAGTGAATCTCCAGGGTTTAACTATGGCTACACCTTC. Amino acid sequence: CASSESPGFNYGYTF.

The rearrangement links TRBV12-3 or TRBV12-4 to TRBJ1-2; no definite D call. The CDR3 runs 13 residues. The V gene lost 6 bases and the J gene lost 6 bases, with 14 bases spanning the gap. The CDR3 reads CASSRGLHHGYTF. In DNA, the CDR3 is TGTGCCAGCAGCCGCGGACTGCATCATGGCTACACCTTC.

The chain employs TRBV18 and TRBJ1-5; 7 bases match TRBD1. V gave up 4 bases and J gave up 3 bases; unmatched junction bases: 3. The length of the CDR3 is 14 residues. CDR1 is KGHSH, CDR2 LQKENI, per germline. CDR3 in DNA: TGTGCCAGCTCACTGGGACAGAACAATCAGCCCCAGCATTTT. It codes for CASSLGQNNQPQHF.

The chain is built from TRBV25-1 and TRBJ1-2, with D possibly matching TRBD1 (6 bases). There are 14 residues in the CDR3. Trimming stripped 4 bases from V and 5 bases from J, with 14 bases between. Germline V gene sequence: CDR1 MGHDK, CDR2 SYGVNS. CDR3 residues: CASSGQASPYGYTF. The CDR3 DNA follows: TGTGCCAGCAGTGGACAGGCGTCCCCTTATGGCTACACCTTC.

The rearrangement uses TRBV4-2 and TRBJ2-1, with 12 nucleotides matching TRBD2. The CDR3 covers 15 residues. The germline V gene encodes CDR1 LGHNA and CDR2 YNFKEQ. Germline trimming cut 4 bases from V and 8 bases from J; bases unmatched to any gene: 6. The CDR3 DNA follows: TGTGCCAGCAGCCTTCAGACTAGCGGGGGCCATGAGCAGTTCTTC. Protein product: CASSLQTSGGHEQFF.

This clone was seen once. V usage is TRBV7-9 and J usage is TRBJ2-5; no reliable D call. In germline, CDR1 is SEHNR, CDR2 FQNEAQ (reference sequence). V was pared by 5 bases and J by 4 bases, with 20 bases between. This CDR3 contains 16 residues. This chain's CDR3 is CASSQVLGVLLETQYF. CDR3 in DNA: TGTGCCAGCAGCCAAGTATTGGGCGTACTGCTAGAGACCCAGTACTTC.

The chain couples TRBV3-1 (or the pseudogene TRBV3-2) to TRBJ1-2; 7 nucleotides agree with TRBD1. The CDR3 consists of 17 residues. V was clipped by 2 bases and J by 8 bases; unmatched bases: 17. In germline, CDR1 is LGHDT, CDR2 YNNKEL (reference sequence). The CDR3 bases are TGTGCCAGCAGCCAACTAGGGACAGCCAAACTTCGTGGGGGCTACACCTTC. Residues: CASSQLGTAKLRGGYTF.

The genes are TRBV4-2 and TRBJ2-2; TRBD1 matches 7 bases. Germline loops: CDR1 LGHNA, CDR2 YNFKEQ. Trimming cost V 0 bases and J 6 bases; bases outside gene matches: 1. This CDR3 spans 14 amino acids. The CDR3, as DNA: TGTGCCAGCAGCCAAGATGGGACAGCCGGGGAGCTGTTTTTT. This translates into CASSQDGTAGELFF.

The genes are TRBV4-2 and TRBJ2-5, with 8 bases identical to TRBD2. The CDR3 extends over 15 amino acids. Germline trimming cut 1 base from V and 6 bases from J; bases unmatched to any gene: 7. Germline V CDR1 and CDR2: LGHNA, YNFKEQ. CDR3 coding DNA: TGTGCCAGCAGCCAAGGGGGCGGGGGGACCCAGACCCAGTACTTC. It encodes CASSQGGGGTQTQYF.

The chain recombines TRBV6-5 with TRBJ1-5; 8 nucleotides line up with TRBD1. The junction had 6 bases not matched to a gene; V was cut back by 6 bases and J by 5 bases. The CDR3 covers 14 residues. CDR1 MNHEY and CDR2 SVGAGI come from the germline V gene. Written as DNA, the CDR3 is TGTGCCAGCAGAGCGAGGACAGGGTATCAGCCCCAGCATTTT. This codes for CASRARTGYQPQHF.

V gene TRBV4-1 combines with J gene TRBJ2-2; D is perhaps TRBD1 (6 bases). This CDR3 has 16 amino acids. V dropped 4 bases and J dropped 4 bases, with 16 bases sitting between them. Germline V lookup: CDR1 MGHRA, CDR2 YSYEKL. CDR3 bases: TGCGCCAGCAGCCTAGAACAGGGTCGCGTCACCGGGGAGCTGTTTTTT. As protein: CASSLEQGRVTGELFF.

The gene calls are TRBV25-1 and TRBJ1-3; D is possibly TRBD1 (5 bases). CDR3 length: 15 amino acids. The germline V gene encodes CDR1 MGHDK and CDR2 SYGVNS. The V end lost 5 bases, the J end lost 0 bases, and 11 bases lay between the germline ends. The chain's CDR3 is CASSRDSDSGNTIYF. DNA for the CDR3: TGTGCCAGCAGTCGAGACAGCGACTCTGGAAACACCATATATTTT.